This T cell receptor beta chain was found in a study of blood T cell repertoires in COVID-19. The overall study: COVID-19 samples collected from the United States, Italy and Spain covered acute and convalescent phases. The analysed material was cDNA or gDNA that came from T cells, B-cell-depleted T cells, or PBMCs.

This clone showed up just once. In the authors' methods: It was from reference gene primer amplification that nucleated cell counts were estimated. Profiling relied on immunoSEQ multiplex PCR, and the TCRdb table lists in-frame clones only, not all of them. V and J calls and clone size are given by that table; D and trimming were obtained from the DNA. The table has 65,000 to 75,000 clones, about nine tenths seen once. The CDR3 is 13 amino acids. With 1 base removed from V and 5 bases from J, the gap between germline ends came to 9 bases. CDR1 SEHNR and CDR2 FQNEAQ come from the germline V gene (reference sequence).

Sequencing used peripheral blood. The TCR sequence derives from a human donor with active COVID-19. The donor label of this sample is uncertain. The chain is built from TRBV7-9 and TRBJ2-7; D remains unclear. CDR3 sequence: CASSLGVNHEQYF. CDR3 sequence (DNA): TGTGCCAGCAGCTTAGGAGTCAATCACGAGCAGTACTTC.